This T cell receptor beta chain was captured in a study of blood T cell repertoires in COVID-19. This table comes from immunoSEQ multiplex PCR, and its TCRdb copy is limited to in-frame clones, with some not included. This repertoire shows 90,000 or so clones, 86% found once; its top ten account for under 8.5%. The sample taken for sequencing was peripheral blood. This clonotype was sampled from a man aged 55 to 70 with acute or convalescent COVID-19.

The CDR3 region is CASSDRDFPNYGYTF. CDR3 coding DNA: TGTGCCAGCAGCGACAGGGATTTTCCTAACTATGGCTACACCTTC. This chain connects TRBV6-1 to TRBJ1-2; 7 nucleotides agree with TRBD1. Per germline, CDR1 MNHNS and CDR2 SASEGT. After removal of 6 bases from V and 0 bases from J, the junction contained 7 bases not matched to a gene. The CDR3 sequence is 15 residues long.